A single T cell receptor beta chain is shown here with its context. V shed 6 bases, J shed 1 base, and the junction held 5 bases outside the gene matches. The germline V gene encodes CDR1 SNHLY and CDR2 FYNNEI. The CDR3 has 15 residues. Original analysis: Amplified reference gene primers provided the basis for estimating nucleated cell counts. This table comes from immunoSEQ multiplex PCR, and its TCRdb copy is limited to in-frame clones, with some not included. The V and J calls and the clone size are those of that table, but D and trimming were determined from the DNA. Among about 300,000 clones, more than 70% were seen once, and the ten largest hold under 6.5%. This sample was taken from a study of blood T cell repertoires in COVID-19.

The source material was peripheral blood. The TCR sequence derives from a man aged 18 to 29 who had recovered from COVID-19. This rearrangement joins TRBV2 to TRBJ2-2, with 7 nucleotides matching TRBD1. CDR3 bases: TGTGCCAGCAGGAGGGACAGTGGGAACACCGGGGAGCTGTTTTTT. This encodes CASRRDSGNTGELFF.